The following is a TCR beta chain sequence with its context. Its specific antigen is unknown. No much larger clone exists at a distance of one base, and base qualities are not known. Library construction relied on the immunoSEQ multiplex PCR assay. In TCRdb, the immuneACCESS table is reduced to in-frame sequences with V and J assigned. These tables do not hold every clone; where another copy was compared, an unresolved V gene accounts for under half, and the others remain unexplained. The sample records some 120,000 clones, approximately 90% of which are singletons. The top ten constitute around 8.9% of the sample. These data belong to a study of control samples from healthy donors and cancer patients (dated by TCRdb to the early 2020s). CDR3 length: 16 amino acids, cysteine to phenylalanine. The only DNA kept is the CDR3, 48 bases in frame from the first base. V is clipped by 2 bases and J by 3 bases, and the sequence between their germline boundaries is 16 bases long. The germline V gene encodes CDR1 MNHEY and CDR2 SVGAGI.

The TCR originated in a man between 18 and 35 years old in good health. The rearrangement joined TRBV6-5 to TRBJ1-2; possibly the D gene is TRBD1, per 5 matching bases. What was sequenced was blood. The CDR3 region reads CASSYSLTDEYYGYTF. In nucleotides, the sequence is TGTGCCAGCAGTTACAGTTTGACAGACGAGTACTATGGCTACACCTTC.